This T cell receptor beta chain originates from a study of vaccination and CD4 T cells after COVID-19. Sequence data for DNA of cultured CD4+ T cells were generated by the Oncomine TCR Beta short-read assay. TCRdb used MiXCR to reprocess the PCR reads, holding one entry per CDR3 protein. The sample consists of about 10,000 distinct CDR3 sequences, around a third of them appearing once. As regards this clonotype: Its antigen is not identified.

Germline CDR1 reads SGHAT; CDR2 reads FQNNGV. This CDR3 spans 13 amino acids. With 5 bases clipped from V and 11 bases from J, the junction kept 6 bases outside the gene matches. Treatment described: roughly 10-day PBMC culture with coronavirus spike peptide pools or control peptides (ViraFEST assay). The unexposed donor gave CD4+ T cells before the COVID-19 pandemic (2011-2018). The sequencing input was CD4+ T cells from blood, cultured in vitro. The rearrangement links TRBV11-2 to TRBJ1-6, with 7 bases aligning to TRBD1. This TCR derives from a human donor in good health. The CDR3 is CASSATGETPLHF. CDR3 nucleotide sequence: TGTGCCAGCAGCGCTACAGGGGAGACACCCCTCCACTTT.